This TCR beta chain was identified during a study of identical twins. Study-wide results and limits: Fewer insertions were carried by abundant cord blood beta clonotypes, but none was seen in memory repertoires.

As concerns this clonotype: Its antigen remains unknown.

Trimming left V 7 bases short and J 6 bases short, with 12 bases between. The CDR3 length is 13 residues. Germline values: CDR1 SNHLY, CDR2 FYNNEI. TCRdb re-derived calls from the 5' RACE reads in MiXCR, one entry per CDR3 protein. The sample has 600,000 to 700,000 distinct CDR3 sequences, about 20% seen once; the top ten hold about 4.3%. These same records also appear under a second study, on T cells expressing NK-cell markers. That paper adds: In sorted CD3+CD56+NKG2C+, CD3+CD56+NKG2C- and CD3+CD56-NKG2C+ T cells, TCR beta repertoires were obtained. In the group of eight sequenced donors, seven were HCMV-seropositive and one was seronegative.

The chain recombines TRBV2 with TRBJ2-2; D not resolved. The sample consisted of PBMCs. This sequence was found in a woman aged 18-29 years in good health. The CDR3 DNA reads TGTGCCAGCACCACCCCGGGCGCCGGGGAGCTGTTTTTT. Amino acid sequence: CASTTPGAGELFF.